This T cell receptor (beta chain) appears in the sequencing data of a study of regulatory T cells in long-lasting Graves disease. Documented time point: persistent/refractory GD, antithyroid drugs over 5 years with positive TRAb. Scientists built the TCR library using RNA that was extracted from PBMCs. TCR beta libraries were built with iRepertoire HTBI primers and Arm-PCR of CDR3 regions. MiXCR, applied by TCRdb to the multiplex PCR reads, yields one record per CDR3 protein. The sample holds 600,000 to 850,000 distinct CDR3 sequences, 30% seen once. The germline gives CDR1 LNHDA, CDR2 SQIVND (reference sequence). The ends were cut back, 6 bases at V and 2 bases at J, with 19 bases in the middle. There are 16 residues in the CDR3.

This chain connects TRBV19 to TRBJ1-1, with a weak D call TRBD1 (5 bases). The receptor's source is a female donor with Graves disease. This specimen was peripheral blood mononuclear cells (PBMCs), taken when the disease was refractory, from a patient treated with antithyroid drugs. This CDR3 is CASSLPGTYQNTEAFF. Written as DNA, the CDR3 is TGTGCCAGTAGCTTACCCGGGACTTACCAAAACACTGAAGCTTTCTTT.